A few counts support the clone carrying this TCR beta chain. This sample was taken from a study of T-cell reconstitution after alpha-beta-depleted transplantation in children. This CDR3 region has 18 residues. The V gene lost 3 bases and the J gene lost 0 bases, with 15 bases spanning the gap. TCRbeta library construction was performed incorporating unique molecular identifiers. Each CDR3 protein gets one entry after TCRdb re-called the PCR reads with MiXCR. The sample has about 540,000 distinct CDR3 sequences; about 18% are singletons. This sequence was found in a human donor who donated a stem cell graft to a child with acute lymphoblastic leukemia. This chain uses TRBV12-3 or TRBV12-4 with TRBJ2-6; a possible D gene is TRBD1 (6 bases). This specimen was PBMCs from the stem cell graft donor, taken from the stem cell graft. The CDR3, as DNA: TGTGCCAGCAGTTTTTTAAGGACAGAAGACTCTGGGGCCAACGTCCTGACTTTC. Its protein is CASSFLRTEDSGANVLTF.